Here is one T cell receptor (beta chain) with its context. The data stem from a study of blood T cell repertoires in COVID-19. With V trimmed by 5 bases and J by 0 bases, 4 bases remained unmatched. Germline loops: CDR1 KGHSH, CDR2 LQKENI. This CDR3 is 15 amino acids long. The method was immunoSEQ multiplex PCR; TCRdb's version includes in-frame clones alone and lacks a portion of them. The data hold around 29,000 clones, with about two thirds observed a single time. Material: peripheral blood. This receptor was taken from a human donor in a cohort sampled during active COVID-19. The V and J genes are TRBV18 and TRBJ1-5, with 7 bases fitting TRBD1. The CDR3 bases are TGTGCCAGCTCATTCCGACAGGGTAGCAATCAGCCCCAGCATTTT. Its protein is CASSFRQGSNQPQHF.